This T cell receptor beta chain comes out of a study of cytomegalovirus exposure and HLA in healthy donors. J gave up 3 bases and V 4 bases, and 2 bases lay outside the gene matches. From germline, CDR1 is SGHRS and CDR2 YFSETQ. The CDR3 sequence is 13 residues long. A word on this clone: Its specificity is unknown.

PCR primers comprised 60 Vbeta and 13 Jbeta primers. Data came from immunoSEQ multiplex PCR; TCRdb stores just in-frame clones and leaves some out. The repertoire holds under 130,000 clones, with 65% as singletons. Study-wide results and limits: Sequencing had likely introduced a cluster of highly shared sequence variants as an artifact. Versus the approximately 700-donor mean, an Asian-associated ancestry cluster reportedly showed fewer N-insertions in a later analysis.

The V gene is TRBV5-1, the J gene TRBJ1-2, with 8 bases lining up with TRBD1. Sequenced: PBMCs. The origin of this receptor is a man aged 25-40 years in good health and CMV-seropositive. CDR3: CASSPDRDYGYTF. The CDR3 coding sequence is TGCGCCAGCAGCCCGGACAGGGACTATGGCTACACCTTC. Using reference TRBV5-1 and TRBJ1-2 for the parts outside the CDR3, the full variable domain is KAGVTQTPRYLIKTRGQQVTLSCSPISGHRSVSWYQQTPGQGLQFLFEYFSETQRNKGNFPGRFSGRQFSNSRSEMNVSTLELGDSALYLCASSPDRDYGYTFGSGTRLTVV.